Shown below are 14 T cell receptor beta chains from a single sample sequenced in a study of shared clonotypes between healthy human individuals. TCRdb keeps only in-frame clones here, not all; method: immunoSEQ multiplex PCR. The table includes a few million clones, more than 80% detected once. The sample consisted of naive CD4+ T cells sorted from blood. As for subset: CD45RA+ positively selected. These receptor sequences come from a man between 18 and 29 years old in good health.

The CDR3 spells CASSRSAGRDYGYTF. The CDR3 DNA is TGTGCCAGCAGCCGGTCTGCAGGGAGGGACTATGGCTACACCTTC. The V call is TRBV2, the J call TRBJ1-2; a weak D match, TRBD1 (5 bases). V was pared by 6 bases and J by 3 bases, with 17 bases between. Per germline, CDR1 SNHLY and CDR2 FYNNEI. The CDR3 runs 15 residues.

CDR3 nucleotides: TGTGCCAGCAGCGCCGCTTGGGTTGAGGGCACTGAAGCTTTCTTT. Residues: CASSAAWVEGTEAFF. The chain links TRBV5-4 to TRBJ1-1; D gene ambiguous. This CDR3 has 15 residues. Per germline, CDR1 SGHNT and CDR2 YYREEE (reference sequence). V shed 4 bases and J shed 4 bases, with 17 bases lying between them. Full variable domain (missing parts from reference TRBV5-4 and TRBJ1-1): ETGVTQSPTHLIKTRGQQVTLRCSSQSGHNTVSWYQQALGQGPQFIFQYYREEENGRGNFPPRFSGLQFPNYSSELNVNALELDDSALYLCASSAAWVEGTEAFFGQGTRLTVV.

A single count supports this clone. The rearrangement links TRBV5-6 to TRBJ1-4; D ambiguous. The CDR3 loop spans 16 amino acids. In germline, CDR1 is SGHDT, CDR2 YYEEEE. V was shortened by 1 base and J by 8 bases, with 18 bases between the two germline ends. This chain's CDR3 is CASSLYSAGLGEKLFF. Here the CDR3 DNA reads TGTGCCAGCAGCTTGTATTCGGCGGGGTTGGGGGAAAAACTGTTTTTT.

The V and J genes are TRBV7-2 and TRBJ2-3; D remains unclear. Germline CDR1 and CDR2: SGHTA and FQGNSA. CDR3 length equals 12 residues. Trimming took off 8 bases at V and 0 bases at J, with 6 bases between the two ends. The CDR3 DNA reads TGTGCCAGCGGGCTTAGCACAGATACGCAGTATTTT. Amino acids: CASGLSTDTQYF.

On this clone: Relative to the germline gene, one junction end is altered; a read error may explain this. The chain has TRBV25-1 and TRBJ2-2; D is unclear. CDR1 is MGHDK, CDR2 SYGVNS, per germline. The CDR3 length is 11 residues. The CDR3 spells CASQNTRELFF. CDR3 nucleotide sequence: TGTGCCAGCCAAAACACCAGGGAGCTGTTTTTT.

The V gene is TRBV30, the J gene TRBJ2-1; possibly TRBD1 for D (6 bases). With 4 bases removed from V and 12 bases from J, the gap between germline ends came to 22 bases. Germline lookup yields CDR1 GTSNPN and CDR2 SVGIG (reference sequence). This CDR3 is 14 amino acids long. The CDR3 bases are TGTGCCTGGACCTCCTTTCGACAGGCCTTTGGGCAGTTCTTC. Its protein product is CAWTSFRQAFGQFF.

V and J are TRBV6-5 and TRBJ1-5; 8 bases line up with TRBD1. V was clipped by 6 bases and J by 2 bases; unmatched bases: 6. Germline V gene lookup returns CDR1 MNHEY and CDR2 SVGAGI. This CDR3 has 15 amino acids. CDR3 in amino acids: CASSPDRGGNQPQHF. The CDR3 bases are TGTGCCAGCAGCCCCGACAGGGGAGGCAATCAGCCCCAGCATTTT.

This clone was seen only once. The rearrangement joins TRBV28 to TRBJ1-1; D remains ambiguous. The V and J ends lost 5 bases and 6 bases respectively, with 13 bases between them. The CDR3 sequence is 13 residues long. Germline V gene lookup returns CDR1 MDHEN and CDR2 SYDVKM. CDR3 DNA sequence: TGTGCCAGCAGTCCCCCAAGGTCCTCTGAAGCTTTCTTT. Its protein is CASSPPRSSEAFF.

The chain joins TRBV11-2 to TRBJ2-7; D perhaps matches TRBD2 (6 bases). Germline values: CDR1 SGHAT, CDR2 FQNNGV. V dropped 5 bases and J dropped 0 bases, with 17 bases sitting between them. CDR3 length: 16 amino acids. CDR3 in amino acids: CASSPRGKSGSYEQYF. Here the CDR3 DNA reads TGTGCCAGCAGCCCTCGCGGGAAGTCGGGCTCCTACGAGCAGTACTTC.

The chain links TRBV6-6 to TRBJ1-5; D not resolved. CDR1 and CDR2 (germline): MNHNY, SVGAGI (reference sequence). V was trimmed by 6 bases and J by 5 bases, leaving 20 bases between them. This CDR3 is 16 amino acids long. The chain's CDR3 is CASSRSTALLDQPQHF. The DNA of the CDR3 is TGTGCCAGCAGCCGTAGTACAGCGCTCCTCGATCAGCCCCAGCATTTT.

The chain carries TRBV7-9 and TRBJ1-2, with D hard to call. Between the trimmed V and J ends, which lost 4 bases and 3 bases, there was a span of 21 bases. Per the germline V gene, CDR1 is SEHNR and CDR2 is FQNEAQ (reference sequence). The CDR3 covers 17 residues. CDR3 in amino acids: CASSWEGWVADDYGYTF. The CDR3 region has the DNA TGTGCCAGCAGCTGGGAGGGATGGGTCGCGGATGACTATGGCTACACCTTC.

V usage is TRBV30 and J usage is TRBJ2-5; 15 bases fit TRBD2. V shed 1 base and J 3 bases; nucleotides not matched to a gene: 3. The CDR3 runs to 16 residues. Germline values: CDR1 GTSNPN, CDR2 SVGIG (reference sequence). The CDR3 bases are TGTGCCTGGAGTGCGGGACTAGCGGGAGGAGAAGAGACCCAGTACTTC. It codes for CAWSAGLAGGEETQYF.

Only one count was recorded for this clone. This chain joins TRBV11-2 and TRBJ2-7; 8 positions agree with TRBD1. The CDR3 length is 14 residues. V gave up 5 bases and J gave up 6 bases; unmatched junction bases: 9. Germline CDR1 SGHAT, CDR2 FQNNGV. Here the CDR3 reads CASSLDRAWSEQYF. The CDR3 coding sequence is TGTGCCAGCAGCCTGGACAGGGCATGGAGCGAGCAGTACTTC.

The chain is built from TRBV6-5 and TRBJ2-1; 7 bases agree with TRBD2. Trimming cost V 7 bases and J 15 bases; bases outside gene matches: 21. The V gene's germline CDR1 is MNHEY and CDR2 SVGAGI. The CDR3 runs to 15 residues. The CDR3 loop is CASTNSGGGPSPPFF. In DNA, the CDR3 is TGTGCCAGCACCAACAGTGGGGGAGGGCCCTCTCCCCCGTTCTTC.